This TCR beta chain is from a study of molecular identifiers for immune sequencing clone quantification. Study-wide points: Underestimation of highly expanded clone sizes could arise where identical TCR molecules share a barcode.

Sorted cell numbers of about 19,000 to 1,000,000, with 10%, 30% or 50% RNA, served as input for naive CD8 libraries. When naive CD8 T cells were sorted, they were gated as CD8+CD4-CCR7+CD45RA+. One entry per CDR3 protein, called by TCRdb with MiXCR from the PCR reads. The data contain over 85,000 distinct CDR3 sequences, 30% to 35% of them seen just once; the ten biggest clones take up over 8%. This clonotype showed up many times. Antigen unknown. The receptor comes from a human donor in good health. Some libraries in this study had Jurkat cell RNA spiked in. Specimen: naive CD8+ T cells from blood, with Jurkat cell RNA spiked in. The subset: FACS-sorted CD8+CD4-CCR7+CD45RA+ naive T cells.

The CDR3 loop reads CASSPTGRIYEQYF. Here the CDR3 DNA reads TGTGCCAGCAGCCCGACAGGGAGGATCTACGAGCAGTACTTC. The rearrangement uses TRBV12-3 or TRBV12-4 and TRBJ2-7, with D perhaps matching TRBD1 (7 bases). This CDR3 spans 14 amino acids. Trimming removed 6 bases at V and 3 bases at J, with 15 bases between.